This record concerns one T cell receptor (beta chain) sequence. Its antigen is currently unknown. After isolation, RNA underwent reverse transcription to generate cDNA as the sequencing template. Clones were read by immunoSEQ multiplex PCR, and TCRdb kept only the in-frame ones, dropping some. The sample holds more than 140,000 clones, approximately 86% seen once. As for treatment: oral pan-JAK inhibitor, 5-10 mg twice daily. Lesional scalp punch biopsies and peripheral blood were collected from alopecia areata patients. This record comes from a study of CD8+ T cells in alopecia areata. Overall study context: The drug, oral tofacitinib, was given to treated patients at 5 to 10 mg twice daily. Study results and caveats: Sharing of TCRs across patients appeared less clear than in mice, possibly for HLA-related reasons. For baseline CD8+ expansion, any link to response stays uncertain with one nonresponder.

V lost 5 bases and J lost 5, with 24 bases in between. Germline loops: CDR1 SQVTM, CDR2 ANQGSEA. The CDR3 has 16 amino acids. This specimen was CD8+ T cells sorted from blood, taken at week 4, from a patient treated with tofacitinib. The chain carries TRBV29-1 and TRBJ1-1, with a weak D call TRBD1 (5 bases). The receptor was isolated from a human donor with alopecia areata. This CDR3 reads CSVRSGERRPGTEAFF. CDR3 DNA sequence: TGCAGCGTTAGGTCGGGTGAGAGGCGCCCAGGGACTGAAGCTTTCTTT.